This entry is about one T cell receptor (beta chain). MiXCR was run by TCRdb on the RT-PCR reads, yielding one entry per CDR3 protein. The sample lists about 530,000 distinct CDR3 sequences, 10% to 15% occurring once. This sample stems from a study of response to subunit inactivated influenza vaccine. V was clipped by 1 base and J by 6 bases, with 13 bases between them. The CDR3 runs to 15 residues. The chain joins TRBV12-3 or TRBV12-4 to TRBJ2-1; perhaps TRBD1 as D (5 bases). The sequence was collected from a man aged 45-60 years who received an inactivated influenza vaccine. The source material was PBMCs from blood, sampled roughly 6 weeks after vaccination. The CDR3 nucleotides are TGTGCCAGCAGTTTAGGGACAATATACGGCAATGAGCAGTTCTTC. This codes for CASSLGTIYGNEQFF.